This T cell receptor (beta chain) was observed in a study of cytomegalovirus exposure and HLA in healthy donors. PCR used 60 Vbeta primers and 13 Jbeta primers. TCRdb's copy holds only in-frame clones and misses some; the assay was immunoSEQ multiplex PCR. The sample yields more than 140,000 clones, almost 80% seen once. Regarding this clone: Its antigen is as yet unknown.

Healthy people donating bone marrow made up the donors. Per germline, CDR1 MNHNS and CDR2 SASEGT. The CDR3 extends over 14 amino acids. Broader study findings: In a later analysis, specific HLA alleles were associated with some 16,000 TCR beta sequences at a 0.05 false discovery rate. As was reported, the classifier diagnosed cytomegalovirus status with high specificity and sensitivity. The study labeled 150 to 200 TCR beta chains cytomegalovirus-associated.

The origin of this receptor is a male donor in good health and CMV-seronegative. The V call is TRBV6-1, the J call TRBJ2-5; 8 bases agree with TRBD1. Matching the DNA end better, TRBJ2-7 makes the J call doubtful. The material sequenced was PBMCs. The CDR3 is CASSETTGDNEQYF. The CDR3 coding sequence is TGTGCCAGCAGTGAAACGACAGGGGATAACGAGCAGTACTTC.